The 19 T cell receptor beta chains presented below share a single source sample, sequenced in a study of blood T cell repertoires in COVID-19. The assay was immunoSEQ multiplex PCR, and TCRdb's table has in-frame clones only and misses some. The data show some 100,000 clones, approximately 93% seen once. Sequencing used peripheral blood. These receptors were taken from a man in his fifties or sixties with active COVID-19.

In this sample, this clone turned up a few times. This chain joins TRBV19 and TRBJ2-1; 11 bases are a match to TRBD2. The V gene end was trimmed by 5 bases and the J gene end by 0 bases; junction bases not matched to a gene: 12. The CDR3 loop spans 19 amino acids. The V gene's germline CDR1 is LNHDA and CDR2 SQIVND (reference sequence). DNA of the CDR3: TGTGCCAGTAGTCCTGAGGTACCGCTAGCGGGAGGCTCCTACAATGAGCAGTTCTTC. It specifies CASSPEVPLAGGSYNEQFF.

CDR3 sequence reads: CASSRLAGTNTGELFF. CDR3 DNA sequence: TGTGCCAGCAGTCGACTAGCGGGCACGAACACCGGGGAGCTGTTTTTT. The chain combines TRBV2 with TRBJ2-2, with 10 positions matching TRBD2. The CDR3 totals 16 residues. With 5 bases clipped from V and 0 bases from J, the junction kept 3 bases outside the gene matches. Germline CDR1 is SNHLY and CDR2 is FYNNEI.

V and J are TRBV19 and TRBJ1-1, with D maybe TRBD1 (6 bases). This CDR3 has 17 residues. V was clipped by 5 bases and J by 1 base, with 20 bases between them. From germline, CDR1 is LNHDA and CDR2 SQIVND (reference sequence). The CDR3 region is CASSLRWTGTQNTEAFF. The CDR3 DNA follows: TGTGCCAGTAGTCTCCGGTGGACCGGGACACAGAACACTGAAGCTTTCTTT.

The chain uses TRBV5-8 and TRBJ1-2; D possibly corresponds to TRBD1 (6 bases). The length of the CDR3 is 15 residues. Per the germline V gene, CDR1 is SGHTS and CDR2 is YDEGEE. Trimming took off 4 bases at V and 4 bases at J, with 17 bases between the two ends. The CDR3 region is CASSGYRDLGYGYTF. The CDR3 nucleotides are TGTGCCAGCAGCGGATACAGGGATTTGGGCTATGGCTACACCTTC.

The CDR3 bases are TGTGCCACCAGTGATGCAGCGGGAGCTTACAATGAGCAGTTCTTC. Translation gives CATSDAAGAYNEQFF. This chain links TRBV24-1 with TRBJ2-1, with TRBD2 matching 8 bases. The trim removed 3 bases at V and 4 bases at J, leaving 4 bases unmatched. This CDR3 is built from 15 residues. Germline values: CDR1 KGHDR, CDR2 SFDVKD.

This clone was observed a few times. The rearrangement joins TRBV7-9 to TRBJ2-5, with D possibly being TRBD2 (6 bases). Trimming cost V 3 bases and J 5 bases, with 10 bases left between them. CDR1 is SEHNR and CDR2 is FQNEAQ in the germline V gene (reference sequence). CDR3 length equals 13 residues. Here the CDR3 DNA reads TGTGCCAGCAGCTTGGGCGGGGATGAGACCCAGTACTTC. Amino acid sequence: CASSLGGDETQYF.

The V gene is TRBV9, the J gene TRBJ2-1, with TRBD2 matching 12 bases. The CDR3 is made up of 15 amino acids. Germline V CDR1 and CDR2: SGDLS, YYNGEE. The V gene end was trimmed by 4 bases and the J gene end by 12 bases; junction bases not matched to a gene: 11. CDR3 amino acids: CASSKLAGGPSGQFF. CDR3 bases: TGTGCCAGCAGCAAACTAGCGGGGGGTCCCTCGGGGCAGTTCTTC.

The chain employs TRBV6-6 and TRBJ1-6, with D uncertain. Germline loops: CDR1 MNHNY, CDR2 SVGAGI (reference sequence). This CDR3 spans 15 amino acids. V was cut by 5 bases and J by 0 bases, with 8 bases left in between. CDR3 DNA sequence: TGTGCCAGCAGTCTACTAAGCTCCTATAATTCACCCCTCCACTTT. It specifies CASSLLSSYNSPLHF.

This chain connects TRBV5-4 to TRBJ1-1, with TRBD1 matching 7 bases. Germline V CDR1 and CDR2: SGHNT, YYREEE (reference sequence). The J segment lost 5 bases and the V segment lost 2 bases, leaving 9 bases of the junction unmatched. The CDR3 covers 15 residues. In DNA, the CDR3 is TGTGCCAGCAGCTTTGGGGGACAGATCTTGACTGAAGCTTTCTTT. It is translated as CASSFGGQILTEAFF.

The rearrangement joins TRBV5-1 to TRBJ1-1; tentatively, D is TRBD1 (5 bases). Germline CDR1 SGHRS, CDR2 YFSETQ. The CDR3 length is 14 residues. V shed 5 bases and J shed 0 bases, with 11 bases lying between them. The CDR3 sequence is CASSPDSLNTEAFF. In DNA, the CDR3 is TGCGCCAGCAGTCCCGACAGCCTGAACACTGAAGCTTTCTTT.

Regarding this clone: The junction and the germline gene differ at one end; a read error may be behind it. This rearrangement joins TRBV3-1 (or the pseudogene TRBV3-2) to TRBJ2-1; possible D gene TRBD1, 5 bases. The CDR3 is made up of 14 amino acids. Per the germline V gene, CDR1 is LGHDT and CDR2 is YNNKEL (reference sequence). The CDR3 nucleotides are TGTGCCAGCAGCCAAGTTCAGGGCGACAATGGGCAGTTCTTC. This sequence encodes CASSQVQGDNGQFF.

The V call is TRBV9, the J call TRBJ2-3; 15 bases are shared with TRBD2. This CDR3 is built from 16 residues. Germline loops: CDR1 SGDLS, CDR2 YYNGEE. Germline trimming cut 3 bases from V and 5 bases from J; bases unmatched to any gene: 4. CDR3 sequence reads: CASSGTSGGAVDTQYF. Here the CDR3 DNA reads TGTGCCAGCAGCGGGACTAGCGGGGGGGCCGTAGATACGCAGTATTTT.

The J gene is TRBJ1-5, the V gene TRBV18, with D maybe TRBD1 (6 bases). V dropped 0 bases and J dropped 6 bases, with 21 bases sitting between them. The CDR3 loop spans 18 amino acids. Per germline, CDR1 KGHSH and CDR2 LQKENI. The chain's CDR3 is CASSPPAYSGGAVQPQHF. In nucleotides, the CDR3 is TGTGCCAGCTCACCACCCGCCTATTCGGGGGGCGCGGTTCAGCCCCAGCATTTT.

The V gene is TRBV24-1, the J gene TRBJ2-5, with 9 bases matching TRBD1. V was pared by 3 bases and J by 4 bases, with 8 bases of the junction left unmatched. This CDR3 comprises 16 residues. From germline, CDR1 is KGHDR and CDR2 SFDVKD. CDR3 DNA sequence: TGTGCCACCAGTGATCCCGGACAGGGACAGGGAGAGACCCAGTACTTC. It codes for CATSDPGQGQGETQYF.

The chain joins TRBV6-5 to TRBJ1-6, with D possibly TRBD1 on 6 matching bases. The CDR3 is 14 residues long. The V and J ends lost 6 bases and 7 bases respectively, with 13 bases between them. CDR1 is MNHEY and CDR2 is SVGAGI in the germline V gene. CDR3 in DNA: TGTGCCAGCAGGTCAGGGGTTGGGAATTCACCCCTCCACTTT. Its protein product is CASRSGVGNSPLHF.

This clone was seen only once. The rearrangement joins TRBV27 to TRBJ1-5, with D possibly being TRBD1 (5 bases). The CDR3 spans 16 residues. V was shortened by 6 bases and J by 4 bases, with 19 bases between the two germline ends. The germline V gene encodes CDR1 MNHEY and CDR2 SMNVEV (reference sequence). CDR3 protein: CASSTTWGVGNQPQHF. The CDR3 DNA follows: TGTGCCAGCAGCACCACCTGGGGGGTTGGGAATCAGCCCCAGCATTTT.

The chain recombines TRBV20-1 with TRBJ1-2; D is uncertain. Germline values: CDR1 DFQATT, CDR2 SNEGSKA (reference sequence). Trimming cost V 6 bases and J 6 bases, with 8 bases left between them. The CDR3 sequence is 10 residues long. The CDR3 coding sequence is TGCAGTGCAGAGGCGGATGGCTACACCTTC. Translating it yields CSAEADGYTF.

The rearrangement uses TRBV7-2 and TRBJ1-3; D is undetermined. Germline V gene data show CDR1 as SGHTA and CDR2 as FQGNSA. Trimming left V 3 bases short and J 4 bases short, with 13 bases between. The CDR3 spans 15 residues. The chain's CDR3 is CASSLGGGGGNTIYF. In nucleotides, the CDR3 is TGTGCCAGCAGCTTGGGTGGTGGAGGAGGAAACACCATATATTTT.

On this clone: This sample includes further DNA sequences coding for the same CDR3. V usage is TRBV7-2 and J usage is TRBJ1-5; 9 bases align to TRBD1. V shed 6 bases and J 11 bases; nucleotides not matched to a gene: 11. Germline CDR1 is SGHTA and CDR2 is FQGNSA. The CDR3 sequence is 14 residues long. In DNA form, the CDR3 reads TGTGCCAGCAGTCCAGGACAGGGGATGGGGACCCAGCATTTT. Protein: CASSPGQGMGTQHF.